The 25 T cell receptor beta chains below all came from one sample that was sequenced in a study of T cells in Graves' hyperthyroidism and ophthalmopathy. Regions amplified from RNA transcripts were the TCR beta CDR3 regions. HTBI primers were the set used in a first-round RT-PCR of the TCR CDR3. MiXCR was run by TCRdb on the multiplex PCR reads, yielding one entry per CDR3 protein. This sample has roughly 170,000 distinct CDR3 sequences, with over 8% found just once. Sequences were obtained from blood. The receptor set was obtained from a young woman with Graves' hyperthyroidism that later progressed to Graves' ophthalmopathy.

Ten or more counts support this clonotype. This chain links TRBV13 with TRBJ2-1, with 8 bases matching TRBD2. The CDR3 contains 15 residues. Germline V gene data show CDR1 as PRHDT and CDR2 as FYEKMQ (reference sequence). The V and J ends lost 1 base and 7 bases, in that order; junction bases with no gene match: 6. The CDR3 sequence: CASSLAGTSLNEQFF. The CDR3 region has the DNA TGTGCCAGCAGCTTAGCGGGGACTAGTCTTAATGAGCAGTTCTTC. The entire variable domain, with the rest obtained from reference TRBV13 and TRBJ2-1, is as follows: AAGVIQSPRHLIKEKRETATLKCYPIPRHDTVYWYQQGPGQDPQFLISFYEKMQSDKGSIPDRFSAQQFSDYHSELNMSSLELGDSALYFCASSLAGTSLNEQFFGPGTRLTVL.

This clonotype was observed many times. This chain uses TRBV6-1 with TRBJ1-1; D is perhaps TRBD1 (5 bases). V lost 2 bases, J lost 4 bases, and 11 bases lay in between. Germline loops: CDR1 MNHNS, CDR2 SASEGT. This CDR3 has 14 residues. The CDR3 bases are TGTGCCAGCAGTGAAAAGGCAGGGAGCACTGAAGCTTTCTTT. Amino acids: CASSEKAGSTEAFF.

This clonotype is judged medium-sized. The gene calls are TRBV20-1 and TRBJ1-1, with a possible D match to TRBD1 (5 bases). In germline, CDR1 is DFQATT, CDR2 SNEGSKA (reference sequence). V was trimmed by 0 bases and J by 4 bases, leaving 12 bases between them. This CDR3 region has 14 residues. The CDR3 reads CSARDRGRSTEAFF. CDR3 nucleotide sequence: TGCAGTGCTAGAGATCGGGGCAGGAGCACTGAAGCTTTCTTT.

This clonotype was seen ten or more times. The chain employs TRBV4-1 and TRBJ2-1; 8 bases line up with TRBD2. The CDR3 consists of 15 residues. V trimming: 3 bases; J trimming: 0 bases; junction bases outside the gene matches: 1. Germline CDR1 MGHRA, CDR2 YSYEKL. The CDR3 loop reads CASSHLAGSYNEQFF. Here the CDR3 DNA reads TGCGCCAGCAGCCACCTAGCGGGCTCCTACAATGAGCAGTTCTTC.

This clonotype was found a few times. This rearrangement joins TRBV30 to TRBJ1-3; 8 bases map to TRBD1. J was trimmed by 4 bases and V by 7 bases; bases with no gene match: 6. Germline V gene lookup returns CDR1 GTSNPN and CDR2 SVGIG (reference sequence). CDR3 size: 13 residues. The chain's CDR3 is CASGTGGGNTIYF. The CDR3 coding sequence is TGTGCCTCGGGGACAGGTGGGGGAAACACCATATATTTT. The entire variable domain, with the rest obtained from reference TRBV30 and TRBJ1-3, is as follows: SQTIHQWPATLVQPVGSPLSLECTVEGTSNPNLYWYRQAAGRGLQLLFYSVGIGQISSEVPQNLSASRPQDRQFILSSKKLLLSDSGFYLCASGTGGGNTIYFGEGSWLTVV.

In its sample, this clonotype was seen once. One end of the junction is discordant with germline, which a read error may explain. The CDR3 loop reads CGADVLAGQWTRGSYNEQFF. The CDR3 region has the DNA TGCGGTGCGGACGTTCTAGCGGGTCAATGGACACGCGGCTCCTACAATGAGCAGTTCTTC. This chain uses TRBV20-1 with TRBJ2-1, with TRBD2 identical over 8 bases. The CDR3 runs to 20 residues. Germline CDR1 DFQATT, CDR2 SNEGSKA (reference sequence).

This clonotype has just one count. The chain joins TRBV5-1 to TRBJ2-6; 10 nucleotides line up with TRBD2. With V trimmed by 2 bases and J by 2 bases, 7 bases remained unmatched. CDR1 is SGHRS, CDR2 YFSETQ, per germline. The CDR3 length is 18 residues. The CDR3 protein is CASSLLSSGRAGANVLTF. In DNA form, the CDR3 reads TGCGCCAGCAGCTTACTATCTAGCGGGAGAGCTGGGGCCAACGTCCTGACTTTC.

This clonotype was recorded many times. CDR3 residues: CASSVLTNSPLHF. The CDR3 DNA reads TGTGCCAGCAGCGTCTTAACGAATTCACCCCTCCACTTT. This chain uses TRBV9 with TRBJ1-6; unclear D gene. Germline values: CDR1 SGDLS, CDR2 YYNGEE. CDR3 size: 13 residues. V lost 2 bases to trimming and J lost 7 bases, with 7 bases between them.

In this sample, this clonotype turned up many times. This chain links TRBV27 with TRBJ2-7; TRBD1 matches 7 bases. Per germline, CDR1 MNHEY and CDR2 SMNVEV (reference sequence). The V and J ends lost 8 bases and 2 bases, in that order; junction bases with no gene match: 6. This CDR3 spans 13 amino acids. CDR3 nucleotides: TGTGCCAGCGGGTGGGGGACAGCCTACGAGCAGTACTTC. As protein: CASGWGTAYEQYF.

This clonotype was seen only a few times. The V and J genes are TRBV4-1 and TRBJ2-5, with 8 positions matching TRBD1. This CDR3 comprises 15 residues. V shed 4 bases, J shed 2 bases, and the junction held 6 bases outside the gene matches. Germline CDR1 MGHRA, CDR2 YSYEKL. The CDR3 sequence is CASSLPWDRQETQYF. The DNA of the CDR3 is TGCGCCAGCAGCCTACCCTGGGACAGGCAAGAGACCCAGTACTTC.

This clonotype appeared many times. V and J are TRBV7-9 and TRBJ1-1; D not certain. The CDR3 is 14 residues long. CDR1 is SEHNR and CDR2 is FQNEAQ in the germline V gene (reference sequence). The V end was cut by 5 bases, the J end by 2 bases, with 12 bases between. CDR3 coding DNA: TGTGCCAGCAGCGCCCGAACGCTAAACACTGAAGCTTTCTTT. It yields the protein CASSARTLNTEAFF.

This clonotype was detected ten times or more. This chain joins TRBV6-1 and TRBJ1-4; 8 bases are a match to TRBD1. The trim removed 6 bases at V and 3 bases at J, leaving 3 bases unmatched. This CDR3 contains 14 residues. Looked up from germline, CDR1 is MNHNS and CDR2 is SASEGT. The CDR3 loop reads CASSRGPANEKLFF. CDR3 DNA: TGTGCCAGCAGCAGGGGGCCAGCTAATGAAAAACTGTTTTTT.

This clonotype was detected ten times or more. This sequence joins TRBV12-5 and TRBJ2-1; 11 bases match TRBD2. Trimming cost V 2 bases and J 7 bases; bases outside gene matches: 7. This CDR3 comprises 16 residues. From germline, CDR1 is LGHNT and CDR2 FRNRAP. In DNA form, the CDR3 reads TGTGCTAGTGGTTTGAGTGTAACTAGCGGGAGTAATGAGCAGTTCTTC. As protein: CASGLSVTSGSNEQFF.

To note about this clonotype: Being one base from a much bigger clone, this may be a read error. The chain is built from TRBV15 and TRBJ1-5; D is uncertain. The CDR3 length is 16 residues. Germline V gene sequence: CDR1 LNHNV, CDR2 YYDKDF (reference sequence). V was pared by 0 bases and J by 3 bases, with 12 bases between. The CDR3 loop reads CATSRDRGRDNQPQHF. CDR3 nucleotide sequence: TGTGCCACCAGCAGAGATCGGGGAAGGGACAATCAGCCCCAGCATTTT.

This clonotype was seen a few times. This chain joins TRBV13 and TRBJ2-5; D not certain. The V gene lost 5 bases and the J gene lost 1 base, with 26 bases spanning the gap. The CDR3 sequence is 19 residues long. Germline V gives CDR1 PRHDT, CDR2 FYEKMQ (reference sequence). This CDR3 reads CASSPPGFWAELSQETQYF. CDR3 DNA sequence: TGTGCCAGCAGCCCCCCGGGCTTTTGGGCGGAGTTATCCCAAGAGACCCAGTACTTC.

On this clonotype: Possible read error: a much larger clone is one base away. The CDR3 is CASSDPGGTDTQYF. In DNA form, the CDR3 reads TGTGCCAGCAGTGACCCAGGGGGCACAGATACGCAGTATTTT. V is TRBV2 and J is TRBJ2-3; possibly TRBD1 for D (6 bases). The CDR3 totals 14 residues. Germline V lookup: CDR1 SNHLY, CDR2 FYNNEI. V was shortened by 3 bases and J by 1 base, with 8 bases between the two germline ends.

This clonotype was seen many times. Here the CDR3 reads CSAGTGSGANVLTF. The CDR3 bases are TGCAGTGCAGGGACAGGCTCTGGGGCCAACGTCCTGACTTTC. The V and J genes are TRBV20-1 and TRBJ2-6, with TRBD1 identical over 8 bases. Germline lookup yields CDR1 DFQATT and CDR2 SNEGSKA (reference sequence). The V and J ends lost 6 bases and 0 bases, in that order; junction bases with no gene match: 1. This CDR3 has 14 residues.

As regards this clonotype: One junction end disagrees with the germline gene, perhaps due to a read error. The rearrangement uses TRBV20-1 and TRBJ2-1; TRBD1 agrees at 9 bases. CDR3 length: 16 amino acids. In germline, CDR1 is DFQATT, CDR2 SNEGSKA (reference sequence). The DNA for the CDR3 is TGCAGTACTAGGGAGGGGACAGGGCTTCTGGACAATGAGCAGTTCTTC. This encodes CSTREGTGLLDNEQFF.

This clonotype was seen repeatedly, ten times or more. The chain employs TRBV7-2 and TRBJ2-1, with TRBD2 identical over 7 bases. CDR1 and CDR2 from the germline V gene are SGHTA and FQGNSA. With 3 bases clipped from V and 12 bases from J, the junction kept 11 bases outside the gene matches. This CDR3 has 14 amino acids. The CDR3 loop reads CASSFPRRPGGQFF. The CDR3 bases are TGTGCCAGCAGCTTCCCCCGCCGTCCGGGGGGGCAGTTCTTC.

This clonotype has a handful of counts. The chain is built from TRBV27 and TRBJ1-5; D gene uncertain. The CDR3 runs to 15 residues. V lost 0 bases and J 3 bases, leaving 9 bases between the germline ends. The germline V gene encodes CDR1 MNHEY and CDR2 SMNVEV (reference sequence). DNA of the CDR3: TGTGCCAGCAGTTTATCGTTACAAACCAATCAGCCCCAGCATTTT. Translation gives CASSLSLQTNQPQHF.

This clonotype was recorded at least ten times. J is TRBJ1-6 and V is TRBV5-1, with D possibly TRBD1 on 5 matching bases. CDR1 and CDR2 from the germline V gene are SGHRS and YFSETQ. The CDR3 length is 16 residues. V shed 4 bases and J shed 7 bases, with 18 bases lying between them. The CDR3 DNA is TGCGCCAGCAGCCCTCCAACCGGGACCGAGAATTCACCCCTCCACTTT. It specifies CASSPPTGTENSPLHF. Full variable domain (rest looked up from reference TRBV5-1 and TRBJ1-6): KAGVTQTPRYLIKTRGQQVTLSCSPISGHRSVSWYQQTPGQGLQFLFEYFSETQRNKGNFPGRFSGRQFSNSRSEMNVSTLELGDSALYLCASSPPTGTENSPLHFGNGTRLTVT.

This clonotype showed up many times. The CDR3: CASNRVRDEQYF. Written as DNA, the CDR3 is TGCGCCAGCAATCGAGTCAGGGACGAGCAGTACTTC. This sequence joins TRBV5-1 and TRBJ2-7; the D gene is possibly TRBD1 (5 bases). This CDR3 is built from 12 residues. Germline V gene lookup returns CDR1 SGHRS and CDR2 YFSETQ. The V and J ends lost 6 bases and 5 bases respectively, with 12 bases between them. Full variable domain (missing parts from reference TRBV5-1 and TRBJ2-7): KAGVTQTPRYLIKTRGQQVTLSCSPISGHRSVSWYQQTPGQGLQFLFEYFSETQRNKGNFPGRFSGRQFSNSRSEMNVSTLELGDSALYLCASNRVRDEQYFGPGTRLTVT.

This clonotype appeared a few times. CDR3: CATSDPSRPQETQYF. In DNA, the CDR3 is TGTGCCACCAGTGATCCTTCCCGGCCACAAGAGACCCAGTACTTC. This chain uses TRBV24-1 with TRBJ2-5; D not certain. The CDR3 consists of 15 residues. The V gene lost 3 bases and the J gene lost 2 bases, with 12 bases spanning the gap. Germline V gives CDR1 KGHDR, CDR2 SFDVKD.

The chain is built from TRBV4-1 and TRBJ1-5; D is ambiguous. The germline V gene has CDR1 MGHRA and CDR2 YSYEKL. The CDR3 spans 17 residues. The V end lost 4 bases, the J end lost 7 bases, and 23 bases lay between the germline ends. CDR3 amino acids: CASSPPADARREQPQHF. CDR3 nucleotide sequence: TGCGCCAGCAGCCCTCCGGCCGATGCCCGCCGGGAACAGCCCCAGCATTTT.

This clonotype was counted ten times or more. The J gene is TRBJ2-1, the V gene TRBV20-1, with 11 nucleotides matching TRBD2. From germline, CDR1 is DFQATT and CDR2 SNEGSKA (reference sequence). CDR3 length: 15 residues. CDR3 region: CSQQGVAGGQDEQFF. CDR3 sequence (DNA): TGCAGCCAACAGGGGGTAGCGGGAGGGCAAGATGAGCAGTTCTTC.